This T cell receptor beta chain was obtained from a study of shared clonotypes between healthy human individuals. The donors, all of them Caucasian adults, lived in Nashville, Tennessee. It was around 220 ng DNA, 28,000 or so T cell genomes, that sorted-subset replicate PCRs used. Only in-frame clones appear in the TCRdb table, and some are missing; sequencing was by immunoSEQ multiplex PCR. The sample includes over 1.5 million clones, 95% to 99% of them seen just once. V shed 3 bases, J shed 7 bases, and the junction held 10 bases outside the gene matches. From germline, CDR1 is KGHSH and CDR2 LQKENI. The CDR3 is 16 residues long.

Material: naive CD4+ T cells sorted from blood. Indicated subset: CD45RA+ positively selected. This receptor was obtained from a man aged 25 to 40 in good health. This chain connects TRBV18 to TRBJ2-1; 9 bases agree with TRBD2. CDR3 nucleotides: TGTGCCAGCTCACCCGGAGCGGGAGGAGGTTGGAATGAGCAGTTCTTC. Protein: CASSPGAGGGWNEQFF.